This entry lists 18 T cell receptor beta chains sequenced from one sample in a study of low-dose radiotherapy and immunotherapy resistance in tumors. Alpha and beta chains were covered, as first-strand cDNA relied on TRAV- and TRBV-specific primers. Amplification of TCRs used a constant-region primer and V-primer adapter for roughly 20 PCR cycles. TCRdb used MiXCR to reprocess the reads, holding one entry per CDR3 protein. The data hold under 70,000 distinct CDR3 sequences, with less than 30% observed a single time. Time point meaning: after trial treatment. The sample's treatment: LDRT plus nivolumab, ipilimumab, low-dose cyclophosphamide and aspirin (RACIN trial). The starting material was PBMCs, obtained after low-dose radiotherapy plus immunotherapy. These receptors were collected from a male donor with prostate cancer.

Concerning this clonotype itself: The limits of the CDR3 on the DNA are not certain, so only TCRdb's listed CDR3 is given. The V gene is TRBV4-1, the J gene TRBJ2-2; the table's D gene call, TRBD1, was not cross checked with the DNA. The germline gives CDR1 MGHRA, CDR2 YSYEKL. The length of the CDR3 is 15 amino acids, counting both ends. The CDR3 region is CASSHGQGDGELFFF.

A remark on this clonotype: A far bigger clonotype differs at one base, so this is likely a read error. The CDR3 here is CASSYFDSRDEQFF. The CDR3, as DNA: TGTGCCAGCAGTTACTTTGACTCACGGGACGAGCAGTTCTTC. The rearrangement joins TRBV6-5 to TRBJ2-1; either TRBD1 or TRBD2 may fit D (5 bases each). This CDR3 spans 14 amino acids. Germline V CDR1 and CDR2: MNHEY, SVGAGI. The ends were cut back, 1 base at V and 10 bases at J, with 14 bases in the middle.

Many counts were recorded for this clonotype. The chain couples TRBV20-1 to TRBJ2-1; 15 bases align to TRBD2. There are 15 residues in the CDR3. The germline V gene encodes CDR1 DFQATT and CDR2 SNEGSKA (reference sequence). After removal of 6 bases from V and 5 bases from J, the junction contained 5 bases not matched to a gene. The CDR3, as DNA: TGCAGTGCGGGGGGGACTAGCGGGGGGAACAATGAGCAGTTCTTC. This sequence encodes CSAGGTSGGNNEQFF.

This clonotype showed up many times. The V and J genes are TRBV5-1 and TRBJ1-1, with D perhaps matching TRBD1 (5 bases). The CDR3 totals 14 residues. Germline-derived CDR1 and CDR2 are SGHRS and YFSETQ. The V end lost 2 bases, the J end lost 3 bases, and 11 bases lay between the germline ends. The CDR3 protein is CASSLSGVYTEAFF. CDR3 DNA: TGCGCCAGCAGCTTATCGGGGGTGTACACTGAAGCTTTCTTT.

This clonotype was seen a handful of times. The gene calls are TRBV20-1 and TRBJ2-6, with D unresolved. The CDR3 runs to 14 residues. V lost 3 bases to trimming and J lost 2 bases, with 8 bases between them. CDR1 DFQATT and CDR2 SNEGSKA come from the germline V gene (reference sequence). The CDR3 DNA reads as TGCAGTGCTAGTTGGCTTACTGGGGCCAACGTCCTGACTTTC. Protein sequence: CSASWLTGANVLTF.

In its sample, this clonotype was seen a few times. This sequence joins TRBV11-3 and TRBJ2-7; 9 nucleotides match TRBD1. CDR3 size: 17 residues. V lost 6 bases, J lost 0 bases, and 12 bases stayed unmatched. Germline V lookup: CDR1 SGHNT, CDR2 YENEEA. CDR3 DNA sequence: TGTGCCAGCAGTTACCCTCGGGACAGGGACCACTCCTACGAGCAGTACTTC. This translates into CASSYPRDRDHSYEQYF.

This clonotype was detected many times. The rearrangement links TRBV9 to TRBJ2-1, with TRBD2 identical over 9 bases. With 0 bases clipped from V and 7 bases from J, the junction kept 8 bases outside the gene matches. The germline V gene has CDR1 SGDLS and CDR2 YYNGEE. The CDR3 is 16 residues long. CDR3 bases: TGTGCCAGCAGCGTAGCTGTGGCGGGAGGGCGGAATGAGCAGTTCTTC. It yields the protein CASSVAVAGGRNEQFF.

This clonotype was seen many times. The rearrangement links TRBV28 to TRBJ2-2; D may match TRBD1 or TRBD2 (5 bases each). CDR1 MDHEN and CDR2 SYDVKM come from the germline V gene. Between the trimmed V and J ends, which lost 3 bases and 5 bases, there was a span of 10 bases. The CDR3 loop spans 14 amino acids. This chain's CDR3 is CASSLFGATGELFF. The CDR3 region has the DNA TGTGCCAGCAGTTTGTTCGGGGCGACCGGGGAGCTGTTTTTT.

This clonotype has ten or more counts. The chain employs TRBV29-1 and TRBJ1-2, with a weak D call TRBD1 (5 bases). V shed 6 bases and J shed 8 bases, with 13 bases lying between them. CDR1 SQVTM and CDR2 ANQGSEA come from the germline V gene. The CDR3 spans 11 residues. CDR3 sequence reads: CSVNQGTGYTF. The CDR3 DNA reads TGCAGCGTGAATCAGGGAACCGGCTACACCTTC.

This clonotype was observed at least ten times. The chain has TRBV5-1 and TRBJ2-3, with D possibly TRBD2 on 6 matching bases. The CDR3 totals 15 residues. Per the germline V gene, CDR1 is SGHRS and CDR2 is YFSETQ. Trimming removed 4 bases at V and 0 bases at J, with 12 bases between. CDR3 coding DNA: TGCGCCAGCAGCGTACCCGGGACTAGCACAGATACGCAGTATTTT. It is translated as CASSVPGTSTDTQYF.

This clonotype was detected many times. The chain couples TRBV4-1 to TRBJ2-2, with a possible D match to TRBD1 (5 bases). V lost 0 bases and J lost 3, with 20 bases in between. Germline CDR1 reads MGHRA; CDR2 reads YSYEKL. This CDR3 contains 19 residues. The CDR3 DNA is TGCGCCAGCAGCCAAGATCGGGCCCAAACAGGACCATACACCGGGGAGCTGTTTTTT. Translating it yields CASSQDRAQTGPYTGELFF.

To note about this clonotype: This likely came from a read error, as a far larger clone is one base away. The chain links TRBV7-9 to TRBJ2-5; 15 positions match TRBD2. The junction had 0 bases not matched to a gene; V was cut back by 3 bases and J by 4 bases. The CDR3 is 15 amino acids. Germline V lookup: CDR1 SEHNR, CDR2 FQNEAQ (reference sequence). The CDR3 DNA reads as TGTGCCAGCAGCTTGGGACTAGCGGGAGGAGAGACCCAGTACTTC. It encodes CASSLGLAGGETQYF.

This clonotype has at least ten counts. The CDR3 reads CASIPSVGGTEAFF. DNA for the CDR3: TGTGCCAGCATCCCTAGTGTGGGGGGAACTGAAGCTTTCTTT. V usage is TRBV28 and J usage is TRBJ1-1; TRBD1 is a possible D gene (5 bases). This CDR3 is 14 amino acids long. Germline V lookup: CDR1 MDHEN, CDR2 SYDVKM. Trimming cost V 7 bases and J 5 bases, with 17 bases left between them.

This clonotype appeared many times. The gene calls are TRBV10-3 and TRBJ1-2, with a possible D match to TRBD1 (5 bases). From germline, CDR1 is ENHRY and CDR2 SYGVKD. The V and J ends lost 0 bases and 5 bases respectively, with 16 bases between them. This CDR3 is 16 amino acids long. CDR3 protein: CAISESGEKRGYGYTF. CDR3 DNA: TGTGCCATCAGTGAGTCTGGGGAAAAAAGGGGATATGGCTACACCTTC.

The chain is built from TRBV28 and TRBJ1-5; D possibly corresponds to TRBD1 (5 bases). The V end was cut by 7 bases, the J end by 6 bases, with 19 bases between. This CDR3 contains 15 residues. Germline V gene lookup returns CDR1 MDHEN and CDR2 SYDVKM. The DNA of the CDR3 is TGTGCCAGCACCTCCCCCCGGGGTGGGGGTCAGCCCCAGCATTTT. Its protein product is CASTSPRGGGQPQHF.

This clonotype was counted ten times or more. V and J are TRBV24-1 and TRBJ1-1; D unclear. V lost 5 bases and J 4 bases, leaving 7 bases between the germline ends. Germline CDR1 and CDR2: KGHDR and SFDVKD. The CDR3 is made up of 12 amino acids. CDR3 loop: CATSVDGTEAFF. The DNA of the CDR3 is TGTGCCACCAGTGTGGATGGCACTGAAGCTTTCTTT.

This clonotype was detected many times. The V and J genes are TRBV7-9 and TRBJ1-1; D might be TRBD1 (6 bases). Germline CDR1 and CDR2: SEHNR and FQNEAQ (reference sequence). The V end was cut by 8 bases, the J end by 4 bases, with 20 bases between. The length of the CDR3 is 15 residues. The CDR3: CASQIWWGQLTEAFF. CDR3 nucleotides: TGTGCCAGCCAAATCTGGTGGGGGCAACTCACTGAAGCTTTCTTT.

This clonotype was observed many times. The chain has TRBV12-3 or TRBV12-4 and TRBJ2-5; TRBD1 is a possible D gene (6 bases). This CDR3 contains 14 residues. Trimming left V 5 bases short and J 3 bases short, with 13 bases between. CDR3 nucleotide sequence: TGTGCCAGCAGTCCGAGGACAGAAAAAGAGACCCAGTACTTC. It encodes CASSPRTEKETQYF.